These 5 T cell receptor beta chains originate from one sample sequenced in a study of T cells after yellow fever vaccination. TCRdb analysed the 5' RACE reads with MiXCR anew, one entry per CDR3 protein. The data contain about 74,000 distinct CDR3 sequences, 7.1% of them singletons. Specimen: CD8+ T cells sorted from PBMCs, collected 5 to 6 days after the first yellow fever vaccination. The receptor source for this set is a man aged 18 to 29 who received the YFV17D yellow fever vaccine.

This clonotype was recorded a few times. This CDR3 reads CASSVGAVNTEAFF. In DNA, the CDR3 is TGTGCCAGCAGCGTAGGTGCGGTGAACACTGAAGCTTTCTTT. The rearrangement uses TRBV9 and TRBJ1-1; D gene uncertain. The V end lost 0 bases, the J end lost 0 bases, and 6 bases lay between the germline ends. CDR1 SGDLS and CDR2 YYNGEE come from the germline V gene. This CDR3 spans 14 amino acids.

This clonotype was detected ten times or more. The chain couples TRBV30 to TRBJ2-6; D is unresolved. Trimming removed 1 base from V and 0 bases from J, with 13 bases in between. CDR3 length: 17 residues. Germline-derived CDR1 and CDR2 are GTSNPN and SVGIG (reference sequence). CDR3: CAWSAPQDSSGANVLTF. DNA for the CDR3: TGTGCCTGGAGTGCCCCCCAGGATAGCTCTGGGGCCAACGTCCTGACTTTC.

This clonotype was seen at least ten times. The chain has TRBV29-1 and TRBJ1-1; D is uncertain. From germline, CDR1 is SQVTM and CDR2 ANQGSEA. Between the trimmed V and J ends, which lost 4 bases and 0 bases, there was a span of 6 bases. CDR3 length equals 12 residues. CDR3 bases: TGCAGCGTTGCCAGGATGAACACTGAAGCTTTCTTT. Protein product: CSVARMNTEAFF.

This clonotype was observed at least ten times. The CDR3 reads CASSFSYEQYF. In nucleotides, the CDR3 is TGTGCCAGCAGTTTCTCCTACGAGCAGTACTTC. The chain links TRBV12-3 or TRBV12-4 to TRBJ2-7; D uncertain. The CDR3 runs to 11 residues. The V and J ends lost 3 bases and 0 bases respectively, with 0 bases between them.

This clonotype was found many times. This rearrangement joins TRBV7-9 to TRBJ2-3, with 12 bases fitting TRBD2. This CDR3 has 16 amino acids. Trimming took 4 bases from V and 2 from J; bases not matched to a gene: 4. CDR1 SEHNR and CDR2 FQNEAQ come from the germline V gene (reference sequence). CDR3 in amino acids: CASSSGLAGYTDTQYF. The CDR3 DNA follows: TGTGCCAGCAGCTCCGGACTAGCGGGGTACACAGATACGCAGTATTTT.